This T cell receptor beta chain is from a study of naive and memory T cell subsets (dated by TCRdb to 2016 to 2017). Regarding the complete study: The figure summarizing the skin biopsy and whole blood samples listed 10 or so blood donors, 7 tuberculin skin test biopsies and 3 saline control biopsies. PCR2 was typically a SYBR Green qPCR stopped at a set threshold; low-input samples could instead use end-point PCR (approximately 6 cycles).

The study described a robust, sensitive protocol for amplifying, sequencing and analyzing TCRs, using 3' ligation of a UMI-containing oligonucleotide to TCR cDNA. For whole blood analysis, around 2.4 ml of peripheral blood was collected from healthy adult volunteers into Tempus tubes, and RNA was extracted following the manufacturer's instructions. Total RNA was used without cell sorting and was treated with RQ1 DNase before reverse transcription, with a target input of about 1 to 1,100 ng. Skin biopsy and whole blood libraries were made to test pipeline robustness in samples where T cells form a minority population. Worth noting for this clonotype: The target of this receptor is not known. No quality values exist for individual bases; no much larger clone is one base distant.

Inclusive of the bounding cysteine and phenylalanine, the CDR3 is 15 residues long. The kept DNA is CDR3 alone, 45 bases in frame from the first base. Ends trimmed: V by 2 bases, J by 7 bases; bases unmatched to a gene: 12. Taken from the germline V gene, the CDR1 and CDR2 loops are SQVTM and ANQGSEA. General conclusions and limits of the study: The potential sensitivity of the RNA-based method to TCR transcript changes with T cell activation and differentiation was acknowledged.

The receptor library was made with 5' RACE. The ligated cDNA was amplified in four rounds of PCR with nested alpha and beta constant region primers together with the SP2 primer. TCR RNA was reverse transcribed with SuperScript IV using alpha and beta constant region primers for the blood and skin samples. An oligonucleotide carrying the Illumina SP2 primer and a UMI was ligated to the cDNA 3' end using T4 RNA ligase 1. The 12-nucleotide UMI consisted of two random hexamers with an eight-base spacer between the hexamers to prevent hairpin formation. TCR alpha and beta chain libraries were processed separately from the second PCR onward, with dual indexing for multiplexing. After pooling, the indexed libraries were analyzed by capillary electrophoresis and sequenced on either an Illumina MiSeq or NextSeq. Libraries were spiked with PhiX DNA at 5-7% so that base diversity was increased and cluster recognition was improved. Turning to the authors' computational methods: Demultiplexor extracted UMIs from read 2, combined them with read 1 TCR sequence, and split reads by sample indices. V and J genes and V-J junctions were identified by Decombinator, which gave every TCR a five-part identifier that included V and J deletions. Collapsinator relied on UMIs to correct both sequencing errors and PCR amplification heterogeneity, producing a UMI-based abundance for each TCR. Identifiers were converted to nucleotide sequence by CDR3Translator and translated to amino acids, and CDR3 regions were extracted on the basis of terminal motifs. After normalization to the amount of input RNA, error-corrected alpha and beta TCR counts from blood and skin were compared. The raw public reads went through TCRdb reprocessing: fastp at Q25, MiXCR clone calling, in-frame beta chains kept. Entries are consolidated by CDR3 protein sequence, retaining the most common genes and DNA. What appears here as the V and J calls and clone size reflects TCRdb's work, not the paper's. The sample table shows roughly 30,000 distinct CDR3 sequences, and around 17% are seen once. The ten largest clones represent 2.6% of the sample.

The rearranged segments are TRBV29-1 and TRBJ2-7, with 9 central nucleotides matching TRBD2. This TCR was sampled from a female donor in good health. The CDR3 region has the sequence CSVEKLAGAPREQYF. The DNA reads as follows: TGCAGCGTTGAAAAGTTAGCGGGGGCCCCTCGGGAGCAGTACTTC.